One T cell receptor beta chain is described in this entry. Antigen: not known. Sequencing used immunoSEQ multiplex PCR; TCRdb keeps in-frame clones, though not all of them. Of about 1,900,000 clones listed, less than 95% are singletons. Naive CD8 cells lacked CD45RO, underwent positive selection for CCR7 and left out terminally differentiated effector memory CD45RA+ cells. The data are from a study of shared clonotypes between healthy human individuals. Study-level information: Per donor, three plates held CD4 naive cells, three held CD4 memory, two held CD8 naive and one held CD8 memory.

The length of the CDR3 is 17 residues. Looked up from germline, CDR1 is LNHNV and CDR2 is YYDKDF (reference sequence). V lost 4 bases and J 1 base, leaving 20 bases between the germline ends. General study results and limits: Though the depth was large, rarefaction showed that sorted-subset sequencing was incomplete.

V gene TRBV15 combines with J gene TRBJ2-7; D might be TRBD2 (5 bases). Sequenced material: naive CD8+ T cells sorted from blood. This receptor was identified in a man aged 18 to 35 in good health. CDR3 residues: CATSIGSGGGLSYEQYF. The CDR3 nucleotides read TGTGCCACCAGCATCGGCAGTGGAGGTGGCCTGTCCTACGAGCAGTACTTC.